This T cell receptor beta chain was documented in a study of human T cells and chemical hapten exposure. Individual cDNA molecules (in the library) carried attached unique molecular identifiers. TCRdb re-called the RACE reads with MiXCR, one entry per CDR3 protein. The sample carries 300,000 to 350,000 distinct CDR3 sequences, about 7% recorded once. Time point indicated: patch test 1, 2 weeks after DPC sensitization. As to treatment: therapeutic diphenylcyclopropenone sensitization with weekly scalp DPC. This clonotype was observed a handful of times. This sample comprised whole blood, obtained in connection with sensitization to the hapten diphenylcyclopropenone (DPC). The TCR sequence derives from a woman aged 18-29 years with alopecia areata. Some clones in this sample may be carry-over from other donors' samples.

For the CDR3, the DNA is TGTGCCAGCAGTTTTTATGTCGGGACAGGGGTCTACGAGCAGTACTTC. Its translation: CASSFYVGTGVYEQYF. The chain is built from TRBV27 and TRBJ2-7, with 10 bases fitting TRBD1. J gave up 3 bases and V 3 bases, and 8 bases lay outside the gene matches. This CDR3 has 16 residues. CDR1 is MNHEY and CDR2 is SMNVEV in the germline V gene (reference sequence).